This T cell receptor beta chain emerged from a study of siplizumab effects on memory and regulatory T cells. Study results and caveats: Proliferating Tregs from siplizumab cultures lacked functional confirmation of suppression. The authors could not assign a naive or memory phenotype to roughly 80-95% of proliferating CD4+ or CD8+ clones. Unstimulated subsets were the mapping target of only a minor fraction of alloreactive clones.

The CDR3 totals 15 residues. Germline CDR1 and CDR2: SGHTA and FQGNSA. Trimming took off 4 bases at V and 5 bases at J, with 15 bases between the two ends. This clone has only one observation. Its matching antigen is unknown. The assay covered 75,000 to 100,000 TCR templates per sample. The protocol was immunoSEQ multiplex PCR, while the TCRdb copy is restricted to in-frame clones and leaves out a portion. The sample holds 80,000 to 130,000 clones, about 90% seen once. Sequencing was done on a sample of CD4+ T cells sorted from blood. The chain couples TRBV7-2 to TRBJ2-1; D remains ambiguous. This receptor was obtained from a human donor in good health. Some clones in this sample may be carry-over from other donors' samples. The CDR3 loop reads CASSSDGRANNEQFF. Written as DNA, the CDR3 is TGTGCCAGCAGCTCCGACGGCCGGGCGAACAATGAGCAGTTCTTC.